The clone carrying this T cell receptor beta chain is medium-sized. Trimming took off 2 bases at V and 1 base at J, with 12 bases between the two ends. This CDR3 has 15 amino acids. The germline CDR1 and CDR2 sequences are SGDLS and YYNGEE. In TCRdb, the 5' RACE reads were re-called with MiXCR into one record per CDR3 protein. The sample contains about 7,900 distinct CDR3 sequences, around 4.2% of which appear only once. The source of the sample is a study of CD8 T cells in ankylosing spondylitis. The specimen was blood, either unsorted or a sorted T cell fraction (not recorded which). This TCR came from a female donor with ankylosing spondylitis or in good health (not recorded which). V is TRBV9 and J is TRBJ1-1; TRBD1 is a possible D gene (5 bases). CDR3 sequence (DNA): TGTGCCAGCAGCGTCTTGACAGTTGGGAACACTGAAGCTTTCTTT. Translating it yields CASSVLTVGNTEAFF. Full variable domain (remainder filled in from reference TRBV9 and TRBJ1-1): DSGVTQTPKHLITATGQRVTLRCSPRSGDLSVYWYQQSLDQGLQFLIQYYNGEERAKGNILERFSAQQFPDLHSELNLSSLELGDSALYFCASSVLTVGNTEAFFGQGTRLTVV.